This is a list of T cell receptor beta chains from one sample in a study of control samples from healthy donors and cancer patients. TCRdb's copy holds only in-frame clones and misses some; the assay was immunoSEQ multiplex PCR. The table shows about 120,000 clones, with around 92% occurring only once. Sample: blood. These receptor sequences come from a middle-aged man in good health. CDR3s include the opening cysteine and the closing phenylalanine or tryptophan. A D gene is named only where the DNA matches it firmly. Clone size, where shown, is once, few, many, or a class for clones that have expanded.

TRBD1	TRBV6-5	TRBJ1-4	-	CASSSDRVAEKLFF	TGTGCCAGCAGTTCGGACAGGGTGGCAGAAAAACTGTTTTTT
TRBD1	TRBV20-1	TRBJ1-2	-	CSASAAGGYGYTF	TGCAGTGCTAGTGCGGCAGGGGGCTATGGCTACACCTTC
-	TRBV5-1	TRBJ1-2	-	CASSLDVNYGYTF	TGCGCCAGCAGCCTGGATGTAAACTATGGCTACACCTTC
-	TRBV29-1	TRBJ1-1	-	CSVGGGRGTEAFF	TGCAGCGTGGGGGGAGGCAGGGGAACTGAAGCTTTCTTT
TRBD1	TRBV18	TRBJ1-1	-	CASSPRSNRGTEAFF	TGTGCCAGCTCACCACGATCTAACAGGGGTACTGAAGCTTTCTTT
-	TRBV5-1	TRBJ1-3	-	CASSLAPPIDGNTIYF	TGCGCCAGCAGCTTGGCGCCGCCAATAGACGGAAACACCATATATTTT
-	TRBV24-1	TRBJ2-7	-	CATSAPPSYEQYF	TGTGCCACCAGTGCCCCTCCCAGCTACGAGCAGTACTTC
TRBD1	TRBV5-1	TRBJ1-2	once	CASSTQGVNYGYTF	TGCGCCAGTTCCACCCAGGGGGTGAACTATGGCTACACCTTC
TRBD1	TRBV19	TRBJ1-1	-	CASSGTVLNTEAFF	TGTGCCAGTAGTGGGACAGTTCTGAACACTGAAGCTTTCTTT
-	TRBV29-1	TRBJ1-1	-	CSVDQGSTEAFF	TGCAGCGTTGATCAGGGAAGCACTGAAGCTTTCTTT
-	TRBV6-5	TRBJ2-3	-	CASSYRGSDTQYF	TGTGCCAGCAGTTATCGGGGATCAGATACGCAGTATTTT
-	TRBV5-1	TRBJ2-7	-	CASSLDRVTNEQYF	TGCGCCAGCAGCTTGGACAGGGTGACGAACGAGCAGTACTTC
-	TRBV10-3	TRBJ1-1	-	CAIREGGTEAFF	TGTGCCATCAGGGAGGGGGGAACTGAAGCTTTCTTT
-	TRBV30	TRBJ1-1	-	CAWNAGAKGAEAFF	TGTGCCTGGAATGCAGGGGCGAAAGGGGCTGAAGCTTTCTTT
-	TRBV9	TRBJ1-1	-	CASSVGPSGKSEAFF	TGTGCCAGCAGCGTAGGGCCGAGCGGGAAGTCTGAAGCTTTCTTT
TRBD2	TRBV2	TRBJ2-5	-	CASRKGTSGRETQYF	TGTGCCAGCAGGAAGGGGACTAGCGGGCGGGAGACCCAGTACTTC
-	TRBV2	TRBJ1-1	-	CASSERGRVEAFF	TGTGCCAGCAGTGAAAGGGGGAGAGTTGAAGCTTTCTTT
-	TRBV12-3/TRBV12-4	TRBJ1-5	-	CASSLGENQPQHF	TGTGCCAGCAGTTTAGGGGAGAATCAGCCCCAGCATTTT
-	TRBV5-1	TRBJ1-1	-	CASSFTSGDTEAFF	TGCGCCAGCAGCTTCACTAGCGGGGACACTGAAGCTTTCTTT
-	TRBV30	TRBJ1-2	once	CAWSKQPSNYGYTF	TGTGCCTGGAGTAAACAGCCATCTAACTATGGCTACACCTTC
-	TRBV29-1	TRBJ2-3	-	CSVRSGTDTQYF	TGCAGCGTTAGGTCAGGGACAGATACGCAGTATTTT
-	TRBV6-6	TRBJ2-5	-	CATGGQDQETQYF	TGTGCCACTGGGGGGCAGGACCAAGAGACCCAGTACTTC
TRBD2	TRBV6-5	TRBJ2-7	once	CASSYLERGAFEEQYF	TGTGCCAGCAGTTACTTGGAGCGGGGGGCCTTTGAGGAGCAGTACTTC
-	TRBV11-3	TRBJ2-2	-	CASSSPGTPNGELFF	TGTGCCAGCAGCTCCCCCGGGACACCGAACGGGGAGCTGTTTTTT
-	TRBV3-1/TRBV3-2	TRBJ2-1	-	CASSQESGAQGVQFF	TGTGCCAGCAGCCAAGAGAGCGGGGCCCAGGGGGTGCAGTTCTTC
-	TRBV24-1	TRBJ1-1	-	CATSRGGSTEAFF	TGTGCCACCAGTAGGGGTGGATCCACTGAAGCTTTCTTT
TRBD2	TRBV4-3	TRBJ2-1	-	CASSPLGGWDNEQFF	TGCGCCAGCAGCCCCCTGGGGGGGTGGGACAATGAGCAGTTCTTC
-	TRBV3-1/TRBV3-2	TRBJ2-7	-	CASSPLRGYEQYF	TGTGCCAGCAGCCCCCTTAGAGGGTACGAGCAGTACTTC
TRBD2	TRBV19	TRBJ2-1	-	CASTPGLGIPNEQFF	TGTGCCAGTACCCCGGGACTAGGAATCCCCAATGAGCAGTTCTTC
TRBD2	TRBV4-3	TRBJ2-3	-	CASSQDQYGGAGDTQYF	TGCGCCAGCAGCCAAGATCAATACGGGGGGGCTGGGGATACGCAGTATTTT
-	TRBV25-1	TRBJ2-3	-	CASSGRDSTDTQYF	TGTGCCAGCAGTGGACGGGACTCCACAGATACGCAGTATTTT
TRBD1	TRBV3-1/TRBV3-2	TRBJ2-1	once	CASSQGGQGAGNEQFF	TGTGCCAGCAGCCAAGGGGGACAGGGGGCTGGCAATGAGCAGTTCTTC
TRBD1	TRBV5-1	TRBJ2-3	once	CASVVLPGQSTDTQYF	TGCGCCAGCGTAGTATTACCGGGACAGAGCACAGATACGCAGTATTTT
-	TRBV6-5	TRBJ1-5	few	CASRRTEYSNQPQHF	TGTGCCAGCAGAAGGACGGAGTATAGCAATCAGCCCCAGCATTTT
-	TRBV18	TRBJ1-3	few	CASSPLGGPGNTIYF	TGTGCCAGCTCACCCCTGGGGGGACCTGGAAACACCATATATTTT
-	TRBV29-1	TRBJ2-2	few	CSVDLQGQNTGELFF	TGCAGCGTAGATCTACAGGGCCAGAACACCGGGGAGCTGTTTTTT
TRBD1	TRBV27	TRBJ1-5	-	CASSATGGSNQPQHF	TGTGCCAGCAGTGCGACAGGGGGAAGCAATCAGCCCCAGCATTTT
TRBD1	TRBV29-1	TRBJ2-7	-	CSVDGQGDEQYF	TGCAGCGTTGACGGACAGGGTGACGAGCAGTACTTC
TRBD1	TRBV7-2	TRBJ1-2	-	CASSLYRTGGYGYTF	TGTGCCAGCAGCTTATATAGGACAGGGGGCTATGGCTACACCTTC
TRBD1	TRBV27	TRBJ1-6	-	CASSLYVGTANSPLHF	TGTGCCAGCAGTTTATACGTCGGGACAGCGAATTCACCCCTCCACTTT
TRBD1	TRBV28	TRBJ1-2	-	CASSFIGTGNYGYTF	TGTGCCAGCAGTTTTATCGGGACAGGGAACTATGGCTACACCTTC
TRBD2	TRBV6-5	TRBJ2-3	-	CASTRTSGGHTQYF	TGTGCCAGCACCCGGACTAGCGGGGGCCATACGCAGTATTTT
TRBD1	TRBV6-1	TRBJ2-7	few	CASSGQGVEVAYEQYF	TGTGCCAGCAGTGGACAGGGAGTGGAGGTGGCCTACGAGCAGTACTTC
TRBD2	TRBV7-9	TRBJ2-2	-	CASSPTGGTGELFF	TGTGCCAGCAGTCCGACGGGGGGAACCGGGGAGCTGTTTTTT